The 20 T cell receptor beta chains below were found in one sample sequenced in a study of T cell repertoires in cytomegalovirus infection. The antigens these receptors bind are not known. TCRdb re-analysed the reads in MiXCR, keeping a single row per CDR3 protein. The sample holds approximately 910,000 distinct CDR3 sequences, under 40% seen once. The sequencing here drew on cultured CD8+ T cells from PBMCs, taken from culture after CMV antigen stimulation. The receptors shown here come from a human donor in good health (CMV status not recorded). Some clones in this sample may be carry-over from other donors' samples.

The chain uses TRBV14 and TRBJ1-1; D unclear. V gave up 3 bases and J gave up 5 bases, with 13 bases separating them. The germline V gene has CDR1 SGHDN and CDR2 FVKESK. There are 14 residues in the CDR3. The CDR3 nucleotides read TGTGCCAGCAGCCACCCCCGGGGTTCAACTGAAGCTTTCTTT. It is translated as CASSHPRGSTEAFF.

This clonotype has a handful of counts. This chain links TRBV7-9 with TRBJ1-1, with 9 bases aligning to TRBD1. CDR1 is SEHNR, CDR2 FQNEAQ, per germline (reference sequence). The CDR3 extends over 17 amino acids. With 5 bases clipped from V and 1 base from J, the junction kept 11 bases outside the gene matches. In nucleotides, the CDR3 is TGTGCCAGCAGCGACCTTACAGGGGGCGCGGGGAACACTGAAGCTTTCTTT. This gives the protein CASSDLTGGAGNTEAFF.

This rearrangement joins TRBV2 to TRBJ1-2; 7 nucleotides agree with TRBD1. Per the germline V gene, CDR1 is SNHLY and CDR2 is FYNNEI. V lost 6 bases, J lost 3 bases, and 10 bases stayed unmatched. CDR3 size: 15 residues. DNA of the CDR3: TGTGCCAGCAGAAAGAAATGGGACAGCGACTATGGCTACACCTTC. It codes for CASRKKWDSDYGYTF.

The J gene is TRBJ2-7, the V gene TRBV2; TRBD1 agrees at 9 bases. The CDR3 contains 16 residues. Losses at the gene ends were 2 bases for V and 1 base for J; bases not matched to a gene: 6. Per the germline V gene, CDR1 is SNHLY and CDR2 is FYNNEI. The CDR3: CASSERTGVSSYEQYV. CDR3 DNA sequence: TGTGCCAGCAGTGAAAGGACAGGGGTTTCGTCCTACGAGCAGTACGTC.

This clonotype was observed a few times. The chain has TRBV2 and TRBJ1-5; 7 nucleotides line up with TRBD1. Germline CDR1 reads SNHLY; CDR2 reads FYNNEI. The ends lost 5 bases at V and 6 bases at J; junction bases unmatched: 10. The CDR3 is made up of 15 amino acids. CDR3 protein: CASSYRDSLTQPQHF. In DNA form, the CDR3 reads TGTGCCAGCAGTTACCGGGACAGCCTAACTCAGCCCCAGCATTTT.

This chain connects TRBV7-8 to TRBJ1-5; TRBD1 is a possible D gene (5 bases). The germline gives CDR1 SGHVS, CDR2 FQNEAQ. This CDR3 has 14 amino acids. V dropped 3 bases and J dropped 5 bases, with 11 bases sitting between them. The CDR3 loop is CASSLGEGYQPQHF. CDR3 coding DNA: TGTGCCAGCAGCTTGGGGGAGGGATATCAGCCCCAGCATTTT.

This sequence joins TRBV11-2 and TRBJ2-5, with a weak D call TRBD2 (5 bases). Trimming took off 0 bases at V and 4 bases at J, with 12 bases between the two ends. The CDR3 totals 15 residues. Germline-derived CDR1 and CDR2 are SGHAT and FQNNGV. In DNA form, the CDR3 reads TGTGCCAGCAGCTTAGATGCGGGTAGTAGAGAGACCCAGTACTTC. Translation gives CASSLDAGSRETQYF.

The J gene is TRBJ1-5, the V gene TRBV20-1, with 7 bases identical to TRBD1. The germline V gene has CDR1 DFQATT and CDR2 SNEGSKA (reference sequence). Germline trimming cut 3 bases from V and 5 bases from J; bases unmatched to any gene: 7. The CDR3 has 14 amino acids. The DNA for the CDR3 is TGCAGTGCTAGGGTGACAGGGCTGGATCAGCCCCAGCATTTT. Residues: CSARVTGLDQPQHF.

The chain uses TRBV6-1 and TRBJ2-7; D gene uncertain. V shed 1 base and J shed 2 bases, with 3 bases lying between them. From germline, CDR1 is MNHNS and CDR2 SASEGT. There are 12 residues in the CDR3. The CDR3 DNA reads as TGTGCCAGCAGTGAAGATACCTACGAGCAGTACGTC. Translating it yields CASSEDTYEQYV.

In this sample, this clonotype turned up a few times. The chain links TRBV7-6 to TRBJ1-2, with D perhaps matching TRBD1 (5 bases). The CDR3 totals 15 residues. V was shortened by 2 bases and J by 4 bases, with 14 bases between the two germline ends. Germline CDR1 SGHVS, CDR2 FNYEAQ. CDR3 residues: CASSLFIDSPYGYTF. For the CDR3, the DNA is TGTGCCAGCAGCTTATTTATCGACAGTCCCTATGGCTACACCTTC.

This chain links TRBV7-2 with TRBJ2-5; D possibly corresponds to TRBD1 (6 bases). The germline CDR1 and CDR2 sequences are SGHTA and FQGNSA. The CDR3 extends over 15 amino acids. Trimming took 5 bases from V and 4 from J, leaving 17 bases between them. CDR3 in amino acids: CASSPRGIRGETQYF. In nucleotides, the CDR3 is TGTGCCAGCAGCCCCCGTGGGATCAGGGGAGAGACCCAGTACTTC.

The genes are TRBV7-9 and TRBJ2-7, with D perhaps TRBD2 (6 bases). Germline V gene lookup returns CDR1 SEHNR and CDR2 FQNEAQ (reference sequence). Trimming shortened V by 5 bases and J by 0 bases, and 14 bases separated the two germline ends. CDR3 length equals 15 residues. CDR3 nucleotide sequence: TGTGCCAGCAGCGTCCGGGACTCCCACTCCTACGAGCAGTACGTC. The encoded protein is CASSVRDSHSYEQYV.

This chain joins TRBV5-1 and TRBJ1-6; 8 nucleotides agree with TRBD1. The germline V gene encodes CDR1 SGHRS and CDR2 YFSETQ. The CDR3 runs 17 residues. The ends lost 4 bases at V and 1 base at J; junction bases unmatched: 7. The CDR3 region is CASSPGQVVSYNSPLHF. CDR3 in DNA: TGCGCCAGCAGCCCGGGACAGGTGGTATCCTATAATTCACCCCTCCACTTT.

The sample holds a few counts of this clonotype. The chain joins TRBV12-3 or TRBV12-4 to TRBJ2-1; 9 bases fit TRBD2. J gave up 7 bases and V 6 bases, and 10 bases lay outside the gene matches. The CDR3 totals 15 residues. CDR3 in amino acids: CASSPLAGDGNEQFF. The CDR3 DNA is TGTGCCAGCAGCCCTTTAGCGGGGGACGGTAATGAGCAGTTCTTC.

The chain couples TRBV4-2 to TRBJ1-2, with a possible D match to TRBD1 (6 bases). This CDR3 is 15 amino acids long. Germline assignment: CDR1 LGHNA and CDR2 YNFKEQ. V was shortened by 0 bases and J by 5 bases, with 13 bases between the two germline ends. The CDR3 protein is CASSQEQGLGYGYTF. Written as DNA, the CDR3 is TGTGCCAGCAGCCAAGAACAGGGTTTGGGGTATGGCTACACCTTC.

Worth noting for this clonotype: This may arise from a read error, as a much more abundant clone is one base away. The CDR3 region has the DNA TGTACCAGCAGCCGGGACCCAACCTACGAGCAGTACTTC. Encoded protein: CTSSRDPTYEQYF. The chain is built from TRBV5-6 and TRBJ2-7, with D possibly called TRBD1 or TRBD2 (5 bases each). CDR1 is SGHDT and CDR2 is YYEEEE in the germline V gene. CDR3 length: 13 amino acids.

The chain employs TRBV9 and TRBJ2-1; D may correspond to TRBD1 or TRBD2 (7 bases each). The CDR3 spans 14 residues. Trimming shortened V by 2 bases and J by 4 bases, and 10 bases separated the two germline ends. The germline gives CDR1 SGDLS, CDR2 YYNGEE. The chain's CDR3 is CASSVQGGYNEQFF. CDR3 nucleotides: TGTGCCAGCAGCGTGCAGGGGGGGTACAATGAGCAGTTCTTC.

This clonotype was found a few times. The chain combines TRBV12-3 or TRBV12-4 with TRBJ1-5; D not resolved. V lost 5 bases and J 0 bases, leaving 8 bases between the germline ends. The CDR3 runs to 14 residues. CDR3 nucleotide sequence: TGTGCCAGCAGTAAGGGAGATAGCAATCAGCCCCAGCATTTT. Translating gives CASSKGDSNQPQHF.

The count of this clonotype is one. The chain employs TRBV15 and TRBJ1-5; D possibly corresponds to TRBD1 (5 bases). Germline V gives CDR1 LNHNV, CDR2 YYDKDF (reference sequence). This CDR3 comprises 15 residues. The V end lost 1 base, the J end lost 4 bases, and 11 bases lay between the germline ends. The CDR3: CATSRAREINQPQHF. CDR3 nucleotide sequence: TGTGCCACCAGCAGAGCCAGGGAGATTAATCAGCCCCAGCATTTT. Full variable domain (missing parts from reference TRBV15 and TRBJ1-5): DAMVIQNPRYQVTQFGKPVTLSCSQTLNHNVMYWYQQKSSQAPKLLFHYYDKDFNNEADTPDNFQSRRPNTSFCFLDIRSPGLGDTAMYLCATSRAREINQPQHFGDGTRLSIL.

The genes are TRBV4-1 and TRBJ2-1, with D perhaps TRBD1 or TRBD2 (5 bases each). From germline, CDR1 is MGHRA and CDR2 YSYEKL. This CDR3 contains 13 residues. Trimming pared 6 bases from V and 8 bases from J, leaving 14 bases between. CDR3 coding DNA: TGCGCCAGCAGGCCGGGACCGACGGATGAGCAGTTCTTC. Translating gives CASRPGPTDEQFF.